The source of this TCR beta chain is a study of blood T cells in healthy people across ages. Notes on this clonotype: Its target is not known.

A J-beta primer mix and a sample-barcoded 5' primer were used in a second PCR of roughly 6 to 11 cycles. TCRdb redid the calling of the 5' RACE reads with MiXCR, one entry per CDR3 protein. The data show about 940,000 distinct CDR3 sequences, about 44% seen once. Trimming took 1 base from V and 2 from J; bases not matched to a gene: 5. The CDR3 is 15 residues long. The germline gives CDR1 LGHDT, CDR2 YNNKEL (reference sequence). Study-wide results and limits: Unknown CMV status may confound age-related changes in expanded clones.

Sequenced sample: blood. This clonotype originated in a man aged 25 to 40 in good health. The gene calls are TRBV3-1 and TRBJ2-7; 7 bases match TRBD1. The CDR3 loop is CASSQGQGIPYEQYF. Here the CDR3 DNA reads TGTGCCAGCAGCCAAGGACAGGGTATCCCCTACGAGCAGTACTTC.